This T cell receptor beta chain was recorded in a study of T cell responses to AZD1222 COVID-19 vaccine (TCRdb year 2021). Background on the whole study: AZD1222 recipients given second doses at about 4 weeks or at about 12 weeks were pooled, since spike-specific TCR depth and breadth were not found to differ between the two schedules. A total of 230 to 250 trial participants underwent TCR sequencing, of whom nearly 210 had received two doses of AZD1222 and around 25 had received two doses of the MenACWY control vaccine. Trial participants were enrolled by age into subgroups of 18-55, 56-69 and 70-plus years, and roughly 160, 29 and 62 TCR-sequenced participants, respectively, were included in these subgroups. General findings and caveats noted by the study authors: After two AZD1222 doses, spike-specific TCR breadth and depth were significantly higher than at day 0 and than in MenACWY recipients. Epitopes outside the regions mutated in the B.1.351 and B.1.1.7 variants were reportedly recognized by nearly half of the unique spike-specific TCRs. Conclusions about previously exposed vaccinees are limited, since just five to seven AZD1222 recipients were seropositive for SARS-CoV-2 at baseline. No day 14 peak-response samples were available, so repertoires were characterized only after the peak T cell response. Participants were mostly white British and included more females than males, and it was suggested by the authors that clonal diversity may have been underestimated. The whole spike protein was spanned by vaccine-associated CD4 TCRs, and dominant responses were seen in regions 160-218 and 743-854. In the small 56-69-year group, the increase in depth fell short of significance, most likely because of low power.

Its CDR3 holds 18 amino acids, cysteine through phenylalanine. CDR3 DNA only is kept here, 54 bases in frame from base 1. The V end loses 4 bases and the J end loses 8 bases, and a stretch of 27 bases separates them. From a lookup of the germline V gene, CDR1 and CDR2 are SGHRS and YFSETQ. In light of the paper, this sample's time point label describes: baseline before first vaccination. Samples from vaccinated people were obtained from the UK trials COV001 and COV002, which included a single-blind randomized controlled phase 2/3 trial of AZD1222 (ChAdOx1 nCoV-19) in healthy adults. For TCRbeta chain sequencing, PBMC samples from trial participants were taken at day 0 and at day 28 after the second dose. About this clone: Its binding antigen is unknown. The sample holds no much larger clone one base away, and base qualities are not on file.

The CDR3 regions of human TCRbeta chains were subjected to immunosequencing. In the authors' own workflow: Repertoire TCRs were checked for matches against a reference library of SARS-CoV-2-specific TCRs that had been generated using the MIRA antigen-specificity platform. Breadth meant the fraction of unique TCRs that were SARS-CoV-2-associated, whereas depth meant the fraction of total T cells that were SARS-CoV-2-associated. Using the MIRA data, each spike-specific TCR was mapped to the spike region that the TCR reacts to and placed in a CD4 or CD8 class. Log10-transformed breadth and depth values were compared by one-way ANOVA with Sidak's multiple comparisons tests. In its TCRdb copy, this immuneACCESS table keeps in-frame sequences only and misses some clones. Where compared with another copy, unresolved V genes explain less than half of these, and the others have no known cause. V and J calls plus clone size are reproduced from that table; the DNA served to infer D and trimming. This sample lists roughly 130,000 clones; roughly 90% were detected once. Together, the top ten hold approximately 1.5% of the sample.

The chain joins TRBV5-1 to TRBJ1-4, and the D gene may be TRBD1, 5 bases matching. The source of this sequence is an adult in good health. The specimen comprised peripheral blood, sampled on day 0 of AZD1222 vaccination. The bases read TGCGCCAGCAGCATAACAGCCGCTGGGGCAGGGCGGGGGGAAAAACTGTTTTTT. Its translation reads: CASSITAAGAGRGEKLFF.